One TCR beta chain is described in this entry. This sample is drawn from a study of blood T cell repertoires in COVID-19. Whole-study context: The United States, Italy and Spain supplied acute and convalescent COVID-19 samples.

The CDR3 sequence is 13 residues long. Trimming took off 3 bases at V and 5 bases at J, with 10 bases between the two ends. The germline V gene encodes CDR1 LNHDA and CDR2 SQIVND (reference sequence). Per the study methods: Researchers report that nucleated cell counts were estimated from reference gene primer amplification. Measured with immunoSEQ multiplex PCR; TCRdb has only the in-frame clones, and not every one. For V, J and clone size, that table is used; D and trimming come from the DNA. The top ten clones hold under 3.5% of a sample with approximately 220,000 clones, 85% to 90% of them seen once.

The TCR originated in a woman between 18 and 29 years old in a cohort exposed to, infected with or recovered from COVID-19 (not recorded which). The specimen sequenced was PBMCs or T cells enriched from blood (not recorded which). The chain combines TRBV19 with TRBJ1-2; D is possibly TRBD1 (6 bases). The CDR3, as DNA: TGTGCCAGTAGTATCGGACAGCCTTATGGCTACACCTTC. Translation: CASSIGQPYGYTF.